These T cell receptor beta chains were read from a single sample in a study of naive and memory T cell subsets. Each CDR3 protein gets one entry after TCRdb re-called the UMI-ligation and nested PCR reads with MiXCR. Here the sample spans under 150,000 distinct CDR3 sequences, under 25% being singletons. Sequenced input: naive CD8+ T cells from blood. All receptors derive from a human donor in good health. Each CDR3 is given with its conserved first and last residue. Part of the rows lack a size; the others show once, few, many or a class for expanded clones.

. | TRBJ2-7 | TRBV9 | CASGAGYRSYEQYF
once | TRBJ2-2 | TRBV5-1 | CASSFDDLYTGELFF
few | TRBJ2-1 | TRBV11-2 | CASSSGPGNEQFF
few | TRBJ1-1 | TRBV5-1 | CASSLGPEDTEAFF
once | TRBJ2-7 | TRBV7-8 | CASSLVEGARYEQYF
. | TRBJ1-2 | TRBV6-6 | CASHGGGDYGYTF
few | TRBJ2-1 | TRBV15 | CATEAGYSYNEQFF
many | TRBJ2-7 | TRBV29-1 | CSVGDTGYEQYF
. | TRBJ2-1 | TRBV2 | CARQRPGTDEQFF
. | TRBJ2-1 | TRBV20-1 | CSARLQGGTSRFSYNEQFF
. | TRBJ2-2 | TRBV27 | CASSFGRVNSGELFF
few | TRBJ2-7 | TRBV14 | CASSQELGPEQYF
. | TRBJ2-2 | TRBV27 | CASSPAEVFNTGELFF
. | TRBJ2-7 | TRBV6-2/TRBV6-3 | CASSLGITYEQYF
few | TRBJ1-1 | TRBV4-1 | CASSQGRSAEAFF
. | TRBJ1-5 | TRBV3-1 | CASSQDGNQPQHF
few | TRBJ2-7 | TRBV6-1 | CASSEGRGPSYEQYF
. | TRBJ2-7 | TRBV28 | CASSGLPGYEQYF
. | TRBJ1-1 | TRBV7-9 | CASSPIVTEAFF
. | TRBJ1-5 | TRBV7-9 | CASSKGTEPNQPQHF
few | TRBJ2-1 | TRBV7-9 | CASSLVIEGNEQFF
. | TRBJ2-2 | TRBV9 | CASRDGLAGASTGELFF
few | TRBJ2-7 | TRBV2 | CASSEAPGQGNGEQYF
few | TRBJ2-2 | TRBV7-3 | CASSLTGEELFF
. | TRBJ2-3 | TRBV4-3 | CASSQGGYTQYF
. | TRBJ2-3 | TRBV2 | CASGVAGETDTQYF
few | TRBJ2-1 | TRBV12-3/TRBV12-4 | CASSLGSGSGNEQFF
. | TRBJ2-7 | TRBV27 | CASSPTPGTSGRPYEQYF
. | TRBJ1-5 | TRBV7-9 | CASSSDRESNQPQHF
. | TRBJ2-1 | TRBV4-2 | CASSQEAGGFYNEQFF
. | TRBJ2-7 | TRBV6-5 | CASSYALAHEQYF
few | TRBJ1-1 | TRBV13 | CASSLRDGLNTEAFF
once | TRBJ2-1 | TRBV4-3 | CASSQETSNEQFF
. | TRBJ2-3 | TRBV15 | CATGDRDTDTQYF
few | TRBJ2-3 | TRBV28 | CASSPGTLTDTQYF
few | TRBJ2-3 | TRBV7-6 | CASSLARGRGTDTQYF
few | TRBJ2-1 | TRBV20-1 | CSARDTASGSYEQFF
few | TRBJ2-3 | TRBV29-1 | CSVEWLAGNTDTQYF
. | TRBJ2-1 | TRBV12-3/TRBV12-4 | CASSLGSMEQFF
. | TRBJ1-2 | TRBV4-3 | CASSQDNEGLYGYTF
. | TRBJ2-1 | TRBV27 | CASSFRGLYNEQFF
few | TRBJ2-2 | TRBV7-2 | CASSIVTTNTGELFF
few | TRBJ2-3 | TRBV3-1 | CASSQGASGGTDTQYF
. | TRBJ1-1 | TRBV6-7 | CASSYPRHTEAFF
many | TRBJ2-4 | TRBV12-3/TRBV12-4 | CASSEGTGSKNIQYF
. | TRBJ1-1 | TRBV6-5 | CASSLTGTGVAFF
few | TRBJ1-5 | TRBV27 | CASTRTGGSQPQHF
. | TRBJ2-7 | TRBV28 | CASSQQGGSYEQYF
few | TRBJ2-7 | TRBV6-1 | CASGGHYEQYF
. | TRBJ2-3 | TRBV6-1 | CASKFIAVRGDTQYF
many | TRBJ2-4 | TRBV7-6 | CASSSLLESIQYF
. | TRBJ2-1 | TRBV27 | CASRTLSYNEQFF
few | TRBJ2-7 | TRBV19 | CASSPGGSGSYEQYF